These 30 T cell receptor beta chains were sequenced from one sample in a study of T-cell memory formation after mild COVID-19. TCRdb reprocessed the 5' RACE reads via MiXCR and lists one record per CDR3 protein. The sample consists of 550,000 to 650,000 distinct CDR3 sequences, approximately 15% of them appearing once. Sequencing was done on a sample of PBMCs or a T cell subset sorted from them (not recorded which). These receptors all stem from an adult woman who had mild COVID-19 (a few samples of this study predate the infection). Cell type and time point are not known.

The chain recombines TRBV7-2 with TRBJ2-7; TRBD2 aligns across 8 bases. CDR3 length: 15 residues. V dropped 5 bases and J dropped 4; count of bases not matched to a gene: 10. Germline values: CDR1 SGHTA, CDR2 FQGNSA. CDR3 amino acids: CASSLSASGPYEQYF. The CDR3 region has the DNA TGTGCCAGCAGCCTCAGTGCTAGCGGGCCATACGAGCAGTACTTC. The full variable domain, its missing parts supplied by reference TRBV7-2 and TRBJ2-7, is GAGVSQSPSNKVTEKGKDVELRCDPISGHTALYWYRQSLGQGLEFLIYFQGNSAPDKSGLPSDRFSAERTGGSVSTLTIQRTQQEDSAVYLCASSLSASGPYEQYFGPGTRLTVT.

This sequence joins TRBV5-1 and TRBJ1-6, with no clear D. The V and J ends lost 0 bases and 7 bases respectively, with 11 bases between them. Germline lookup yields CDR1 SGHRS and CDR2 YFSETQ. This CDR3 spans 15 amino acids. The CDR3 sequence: CASSLGVLDNSPLHF. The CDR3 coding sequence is TGCGCCAGCAGCTTGGGTGTCCTGGACAATTCACCCCTCCACTTT.

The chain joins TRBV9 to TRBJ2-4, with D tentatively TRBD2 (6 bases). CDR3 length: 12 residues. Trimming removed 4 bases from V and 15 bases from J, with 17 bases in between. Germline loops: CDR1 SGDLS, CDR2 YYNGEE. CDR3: CASSTPGGTRYF. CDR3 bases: TGTGCCAGCAGCACCCCTGGGGGGACCAGGTACTTC.

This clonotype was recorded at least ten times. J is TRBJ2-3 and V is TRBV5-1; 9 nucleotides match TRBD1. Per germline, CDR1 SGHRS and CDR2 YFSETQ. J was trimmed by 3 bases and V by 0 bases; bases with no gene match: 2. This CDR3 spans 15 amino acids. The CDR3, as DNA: TGCGCCAGCAGCTTGGCCGGACAGGGGACAGATACGCAGTATTTT. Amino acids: CASSLAGQGTDTQYF.

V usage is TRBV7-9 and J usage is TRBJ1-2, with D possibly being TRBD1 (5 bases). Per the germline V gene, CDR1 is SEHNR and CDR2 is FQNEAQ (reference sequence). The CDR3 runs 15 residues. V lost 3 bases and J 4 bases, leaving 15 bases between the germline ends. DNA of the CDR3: TGTGCCAGCAGCTTCCCCGCAGGGCCGGCCTATGGCTACACCTTC. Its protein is CASSFPAGPAYGYTF. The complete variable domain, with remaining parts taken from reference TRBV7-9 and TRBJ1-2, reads DTGVSQNPRHKITKRGQNVTFRCDPISEHNRLYWYRQTLGQGPEFLTYFQNEAQLEKSRLLSDRFSAERPKGSFSTLEIQRTEQGDSAMYLCASSFPAGPAYGYTFGSGTRLTVV.

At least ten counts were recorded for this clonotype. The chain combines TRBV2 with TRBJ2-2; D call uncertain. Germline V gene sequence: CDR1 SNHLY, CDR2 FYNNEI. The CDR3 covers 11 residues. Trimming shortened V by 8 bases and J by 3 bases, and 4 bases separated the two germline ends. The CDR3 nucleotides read TGTGCCAGCGGGCACACCGGGGAGCTGTTTTTT. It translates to CASGHTGELFF.

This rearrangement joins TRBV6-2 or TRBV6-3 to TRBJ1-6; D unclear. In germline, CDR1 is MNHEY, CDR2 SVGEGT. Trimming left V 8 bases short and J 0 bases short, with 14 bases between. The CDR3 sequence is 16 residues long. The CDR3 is CASYQRSSSYNSPLHF. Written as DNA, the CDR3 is TGTGCCAGCTACCAGCGGTCGAGCTCCTATAATTCACCCCTCCACTTT.

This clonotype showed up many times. CDR3 residues: CASSTGGVYEQYF. The CDR3 nucleotides read TGCGCCAGCAGTACCGGGGGAGTGTACGAGCAGTACTTC. The chain joins TRBV10-2 to TRBJ2-7; the D gene is possibly TRBD2 (6 bases). Germline-derived CDR1 and CDR2 are WSHSY and SAAADI. The CDR3 loop spans 13 amino acids. Trimming shortened V by 5 bases and J by 4 bases, and 12 bases separated the two germline ends.

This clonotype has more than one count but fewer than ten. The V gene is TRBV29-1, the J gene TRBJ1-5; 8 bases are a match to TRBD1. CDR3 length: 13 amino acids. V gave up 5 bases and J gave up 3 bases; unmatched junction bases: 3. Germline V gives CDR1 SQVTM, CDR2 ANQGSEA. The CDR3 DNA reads TGCAGCGTTAGGGGACAGGACAATCAGCCCCAGCATTTT. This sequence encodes CSVRGQDNQPQHF.

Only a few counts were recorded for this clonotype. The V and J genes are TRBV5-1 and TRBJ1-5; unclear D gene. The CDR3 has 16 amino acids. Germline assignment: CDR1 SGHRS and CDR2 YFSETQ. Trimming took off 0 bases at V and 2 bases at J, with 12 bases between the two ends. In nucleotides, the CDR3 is TGCGCCAGCAGCTTGGACGCGGTTGCGGGCAATCAGCCCCAGCATTTT. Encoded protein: CASSLDAVAGNQPQHF.

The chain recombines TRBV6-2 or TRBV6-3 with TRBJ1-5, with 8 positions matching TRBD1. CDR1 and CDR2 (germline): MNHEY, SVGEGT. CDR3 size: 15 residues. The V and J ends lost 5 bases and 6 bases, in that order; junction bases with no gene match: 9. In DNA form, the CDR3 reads TGTGCCAGCAGTACGGGACTCACAGGGGGTCAGCCCCAGCATTTT. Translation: CASSTGLTGGQPQHF.

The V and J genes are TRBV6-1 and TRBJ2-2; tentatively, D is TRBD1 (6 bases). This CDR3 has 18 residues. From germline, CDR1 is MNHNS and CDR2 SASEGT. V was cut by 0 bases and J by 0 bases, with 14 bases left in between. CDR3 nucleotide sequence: TGTGCCAGCAGTGAAGCGTTGGTAGGGGGTGCGAACACCGGGGAGCTGTTTTTT. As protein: CASSEALVGGANTGELFF.

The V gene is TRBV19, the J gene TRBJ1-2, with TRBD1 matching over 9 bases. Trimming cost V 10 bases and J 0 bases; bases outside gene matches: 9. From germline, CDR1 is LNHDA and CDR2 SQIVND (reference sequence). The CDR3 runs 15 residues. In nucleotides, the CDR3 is TGTGCCACCGAGTACAGGGGGCTGGCTAACTATGGCTACACCTTC. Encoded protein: CATEYRGLANYGYTF.

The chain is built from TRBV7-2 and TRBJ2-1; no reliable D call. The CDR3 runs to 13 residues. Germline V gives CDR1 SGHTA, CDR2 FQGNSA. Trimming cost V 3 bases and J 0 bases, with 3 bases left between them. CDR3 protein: CASSFNSYNEQFF. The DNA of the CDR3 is TGTGCCAGCAGCTTTAACTCCTACAATGAGCAGTTCTTC.

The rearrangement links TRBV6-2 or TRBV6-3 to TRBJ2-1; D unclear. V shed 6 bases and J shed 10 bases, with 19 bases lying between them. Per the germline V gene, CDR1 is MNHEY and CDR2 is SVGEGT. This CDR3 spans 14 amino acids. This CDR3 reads CASREVPTSSEQFF. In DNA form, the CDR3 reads TGTGCCAGCAGAGAAGTTCCCACCTCCAGCGAGCAGTTCTTC.

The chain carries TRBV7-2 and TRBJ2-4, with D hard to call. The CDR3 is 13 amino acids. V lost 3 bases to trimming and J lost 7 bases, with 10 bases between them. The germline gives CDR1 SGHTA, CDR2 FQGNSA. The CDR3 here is CASSLSSGNIQYF. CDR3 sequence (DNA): TGTGCCAGCAGCTTGTCGAGTGGGAACATTCAGTACTTC.

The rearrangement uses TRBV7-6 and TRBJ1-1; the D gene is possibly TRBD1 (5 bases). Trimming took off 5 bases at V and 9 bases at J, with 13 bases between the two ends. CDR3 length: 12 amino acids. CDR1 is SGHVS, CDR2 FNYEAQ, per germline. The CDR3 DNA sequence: TGTGCCAGCAGCGCCGGGGGGGGTCAAGCTTTCTTT. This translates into CASSAGGGQAFF.

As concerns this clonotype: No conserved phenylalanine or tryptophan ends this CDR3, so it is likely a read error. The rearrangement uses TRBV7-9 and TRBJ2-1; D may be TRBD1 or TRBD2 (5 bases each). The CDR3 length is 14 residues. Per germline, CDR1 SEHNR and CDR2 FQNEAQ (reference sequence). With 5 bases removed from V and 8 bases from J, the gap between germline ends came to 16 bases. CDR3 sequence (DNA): TGTGCCAGCAGCCAGATGGGGGACGGGGATGAGCAGTTCTTA. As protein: CASSQMGDGDEQFL.

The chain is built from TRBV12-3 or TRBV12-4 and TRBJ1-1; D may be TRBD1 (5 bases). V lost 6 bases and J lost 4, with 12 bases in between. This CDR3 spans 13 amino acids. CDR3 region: CASSAEGLTEAFF. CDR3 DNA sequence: TGTGCCAGCAGCGCCGAGGGGCTCACTGAAGCTTTCTTT.

CDR3 protein: CASRPRVAVYNEQFF. The DNA of the CDR3 is TGTGCCAGCAGGCCGCGGGTAGCGGTCTACAATGAGCAGTTCTTC. V and J are TRBV7-9 and TRBJ2-1; D is possibly TRBD2 (6 bases). This CDR3 is 15 amino acids long. Germline CDR1 SEHNR, CDR2 FQNEAQ (reference sequence). V was shortened by 6 bases and J by 3 bases, with 15 bases between the two germline ends.

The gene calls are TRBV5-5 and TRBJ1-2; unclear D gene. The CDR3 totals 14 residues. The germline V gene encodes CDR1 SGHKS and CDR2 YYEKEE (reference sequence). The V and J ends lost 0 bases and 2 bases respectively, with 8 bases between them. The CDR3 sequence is CASSLERANYGYTF. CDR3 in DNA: TGTGCCAGCAGCTTGGAACGGGCAAACTATGGCTACACCTTC.

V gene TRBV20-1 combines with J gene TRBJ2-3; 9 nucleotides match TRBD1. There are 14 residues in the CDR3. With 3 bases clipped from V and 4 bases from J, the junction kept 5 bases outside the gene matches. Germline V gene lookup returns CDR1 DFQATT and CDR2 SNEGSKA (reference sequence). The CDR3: CSARWDRVADTQYF. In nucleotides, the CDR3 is TGCAGTGCTAGGTGGGACAGGGTCGCAGATACGCAGTATTTT.

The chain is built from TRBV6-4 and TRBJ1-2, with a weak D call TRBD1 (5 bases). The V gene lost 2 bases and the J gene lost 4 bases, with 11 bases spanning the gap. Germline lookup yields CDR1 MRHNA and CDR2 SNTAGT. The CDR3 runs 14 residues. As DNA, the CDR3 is TGTGCCAGCAGTGACCCGACAGCGGGCTATGGCTACACCTTC. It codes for CASSDPTAGYGYTF.

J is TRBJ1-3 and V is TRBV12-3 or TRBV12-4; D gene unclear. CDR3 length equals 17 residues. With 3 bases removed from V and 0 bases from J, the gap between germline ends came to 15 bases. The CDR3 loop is CASSFGSTAFSGNTIYF. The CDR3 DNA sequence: TGTGCCAGCAGTTTTGGGTCCACAGCTTTCTCTGGAAACACCATATATTTT.

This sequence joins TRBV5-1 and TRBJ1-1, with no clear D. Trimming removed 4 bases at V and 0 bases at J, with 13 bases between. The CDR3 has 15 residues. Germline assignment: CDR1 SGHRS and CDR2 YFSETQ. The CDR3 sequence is CASSPEGQMNTEAFF. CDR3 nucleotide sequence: TGCGCCAGCAGCCCAGAAGGTCAGATGAACACTGAAGCTTTCTTT.

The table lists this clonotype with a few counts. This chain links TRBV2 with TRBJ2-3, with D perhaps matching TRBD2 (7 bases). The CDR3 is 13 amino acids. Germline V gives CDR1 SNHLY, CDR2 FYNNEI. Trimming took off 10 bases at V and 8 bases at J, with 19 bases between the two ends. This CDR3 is CATARNREGTQYF. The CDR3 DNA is TGTGCCACCGCCCGGAACAGGGAGGGTACGCAGTATTTT.

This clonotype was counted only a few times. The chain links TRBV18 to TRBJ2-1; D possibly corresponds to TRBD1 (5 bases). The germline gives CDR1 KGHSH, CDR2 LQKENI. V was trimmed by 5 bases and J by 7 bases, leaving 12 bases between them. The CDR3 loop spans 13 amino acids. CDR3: CASSSKGSNEQFF. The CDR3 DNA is TGTGCCAGCTCATCCAAGGGGTCGAATGAGCAGTTCTTC.

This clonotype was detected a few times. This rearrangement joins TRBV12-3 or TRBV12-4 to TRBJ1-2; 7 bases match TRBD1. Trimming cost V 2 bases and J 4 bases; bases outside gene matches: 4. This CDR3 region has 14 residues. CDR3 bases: TGTGCCAGCAGTTTACGACAGGGAAGCTATGGCTACACCTTC. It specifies CASSLRQGSYGYTF.

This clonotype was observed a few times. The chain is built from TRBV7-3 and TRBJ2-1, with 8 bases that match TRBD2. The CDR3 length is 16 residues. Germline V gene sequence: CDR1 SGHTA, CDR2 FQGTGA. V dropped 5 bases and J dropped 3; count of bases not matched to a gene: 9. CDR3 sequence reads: CASSRTREVSYNEQFF. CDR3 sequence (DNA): TGTGCCAGCAGCCGGACGCGGGAGGTCAGCTACAATGAGCAGTTCTTC.

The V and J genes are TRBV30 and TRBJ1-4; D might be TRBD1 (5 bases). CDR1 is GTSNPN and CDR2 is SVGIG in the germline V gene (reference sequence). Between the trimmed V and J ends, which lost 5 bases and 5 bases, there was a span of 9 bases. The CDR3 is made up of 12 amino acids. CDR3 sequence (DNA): TGTGCCTGGGGACCAGGGAATGAAAAACTGTTTTTT. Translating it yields CAWGPGNEKLFF.